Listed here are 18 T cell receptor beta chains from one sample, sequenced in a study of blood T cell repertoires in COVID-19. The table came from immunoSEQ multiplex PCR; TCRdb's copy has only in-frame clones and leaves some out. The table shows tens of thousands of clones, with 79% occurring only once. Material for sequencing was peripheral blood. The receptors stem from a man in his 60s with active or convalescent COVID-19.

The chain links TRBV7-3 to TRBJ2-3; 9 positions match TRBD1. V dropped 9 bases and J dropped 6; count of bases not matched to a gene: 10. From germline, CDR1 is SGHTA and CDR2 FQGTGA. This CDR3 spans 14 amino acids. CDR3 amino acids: CASRKGQGSDTQYF. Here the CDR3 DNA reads TGTGCCAGTCGGAAGGGACAGGGTTCGGATACGCAGTATTTT.

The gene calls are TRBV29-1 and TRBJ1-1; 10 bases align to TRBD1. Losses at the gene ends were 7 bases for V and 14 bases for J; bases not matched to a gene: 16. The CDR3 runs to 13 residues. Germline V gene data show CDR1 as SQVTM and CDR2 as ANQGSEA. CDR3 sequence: CSANLPGQGMRFF. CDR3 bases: TGCAGCGCCAACCTTCCGGGACAGGGGATGAGGTTCTTT.

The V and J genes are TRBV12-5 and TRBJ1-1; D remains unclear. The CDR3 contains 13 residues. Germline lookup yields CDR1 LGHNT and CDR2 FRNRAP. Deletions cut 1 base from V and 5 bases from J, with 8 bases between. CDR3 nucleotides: TGTGCTAGTGGTTTGGCCTCGGGGACTGAAGCTTTCTTT. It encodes CASGLASGTEAFF.

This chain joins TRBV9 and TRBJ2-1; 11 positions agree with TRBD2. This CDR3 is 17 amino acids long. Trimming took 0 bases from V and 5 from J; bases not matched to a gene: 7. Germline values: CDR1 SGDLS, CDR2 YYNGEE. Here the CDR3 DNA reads TGTGCCAGCAGCGTAGGGGCTAGCGGGGGGAGAAACAATGAGCAGTTCTTC. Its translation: CASSVGASGGRNNEQFF. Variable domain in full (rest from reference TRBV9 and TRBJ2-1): DSGVTQTPKHLITATGQRVTLRCSPRSGDLSVYWYQQSLDQGLQFLIQYYNGEERAKGNILERFSAQQFPDLHSELNLSSLELGDSALYFCASSVGASGGRNNEQFFGPGTRLTVL.

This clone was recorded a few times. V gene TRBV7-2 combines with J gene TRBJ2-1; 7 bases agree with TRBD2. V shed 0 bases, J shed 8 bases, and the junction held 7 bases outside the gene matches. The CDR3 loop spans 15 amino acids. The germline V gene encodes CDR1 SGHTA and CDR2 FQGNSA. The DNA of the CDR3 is TGTGCCAGCAGCTTAGCGCCGGGGGGAGTCGATGAGCAGTTCTTC. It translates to CASSLAPGGVDEQFF.

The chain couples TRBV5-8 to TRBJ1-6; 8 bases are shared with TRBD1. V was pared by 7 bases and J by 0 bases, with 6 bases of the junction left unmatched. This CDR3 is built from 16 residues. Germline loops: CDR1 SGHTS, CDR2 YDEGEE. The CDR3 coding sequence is TGTGCCAGCCCATGGACAGGGAGCTCCTATAATTCACCCCTCCACTTT. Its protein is CASPWTGSSYNSPLHF.

CDR3 sequence reads: CASSLEGAQSREAFF. The CDR3 region has the DNA TGCGCCAGCAGCTTGGAAGGGGCGCAGTCTCGTGAAGCTTTCTTT. The chain joins TRBV5-1 to TRBJ1-1; tentatively, D is TRBD1 (5 bases). Trimming pared 0 bases from V and 7 bases from J, leaving 16 bases between. The germline V gene has CDR1 SGHRS and CDR2 YFSETQ. The CDR3 sequence is 15 residues long.

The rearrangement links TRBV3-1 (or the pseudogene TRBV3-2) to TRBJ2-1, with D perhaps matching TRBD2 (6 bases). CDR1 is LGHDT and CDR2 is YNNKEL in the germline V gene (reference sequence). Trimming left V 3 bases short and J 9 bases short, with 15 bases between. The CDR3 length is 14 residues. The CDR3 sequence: CASSHRPRRAEQFF. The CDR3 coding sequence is TGTGCCAGCAGCCATCGGCCCCGGAGGGCTGAGCAGTTCTTC.

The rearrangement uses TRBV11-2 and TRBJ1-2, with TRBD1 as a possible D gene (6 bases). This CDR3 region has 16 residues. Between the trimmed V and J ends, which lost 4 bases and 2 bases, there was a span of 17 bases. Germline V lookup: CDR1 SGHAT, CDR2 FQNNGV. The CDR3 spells CASSSTTGSLNYGYTF. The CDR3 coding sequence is TGTGCCAGCAGCTCCACAACAGGGAGTCTCAACTATGGCTACACCTTC.

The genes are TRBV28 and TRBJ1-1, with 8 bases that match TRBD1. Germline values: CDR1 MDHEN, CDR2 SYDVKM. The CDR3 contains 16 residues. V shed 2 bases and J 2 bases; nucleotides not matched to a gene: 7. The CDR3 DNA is TGTGCCAGCAGTTTAAGGACAGGGAACTTCAACACTGAAGCTTTCTTT. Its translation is CASSLRTGNFNTEAFF.

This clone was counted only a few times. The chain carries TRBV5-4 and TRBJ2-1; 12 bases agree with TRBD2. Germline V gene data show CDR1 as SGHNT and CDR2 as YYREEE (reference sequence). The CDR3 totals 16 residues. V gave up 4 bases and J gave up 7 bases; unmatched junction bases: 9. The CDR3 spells CASSPASGGAWNEQFF. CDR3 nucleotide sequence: TGTGCCAGCAGCCCCGCTAGCGGGGGGGCTTGGAATGAGCAGTTCTTC.

Here the CDR3 reads CASSHRGANYGYTF. Here the CDR3 DNA reads TGTGCCAGCAGCCACAGGGGAGCTAACTATGGCTACACCTTC. The rearrangement links TRBV3-1 (or the pseudogene TRBV3-2) to TRBJ1-2, with TRBD1 as a possible D gene (6 bases). The V gene lost 3 bases and the J gene lost 0 bases, with 8 bases spanning the gap. The germline V gene encodes CDR1 LGHDT and CDR2 YNNKEL (reference sequence). The CDR3 covers 14 residues.

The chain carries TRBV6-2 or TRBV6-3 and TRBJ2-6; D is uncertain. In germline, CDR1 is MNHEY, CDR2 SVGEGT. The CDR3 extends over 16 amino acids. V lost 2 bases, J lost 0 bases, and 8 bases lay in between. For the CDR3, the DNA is TGTGCCAGCAGTTACGACACAGCCTCTGGGGCCAACGTCCTGACTTTC. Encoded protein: CASSYDTASGANVLTF.

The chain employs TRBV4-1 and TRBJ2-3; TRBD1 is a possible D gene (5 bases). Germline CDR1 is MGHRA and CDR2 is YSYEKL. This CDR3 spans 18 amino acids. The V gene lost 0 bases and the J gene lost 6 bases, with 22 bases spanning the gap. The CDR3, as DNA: TGCGCCAGCAGCCAAGAACCCCTAGGGAACAGGCGATCTGATACGCAGTATTTT. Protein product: CASSQEPLGNRRSDTQYF.

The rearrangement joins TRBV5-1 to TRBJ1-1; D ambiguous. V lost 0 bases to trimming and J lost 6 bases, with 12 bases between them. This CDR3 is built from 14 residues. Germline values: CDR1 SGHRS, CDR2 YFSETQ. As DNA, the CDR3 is TGCGCCAGCAGCTTGGTGGCGGGTAAGGCTGAAGCTTTCTTT. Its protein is CASSLVAGKAEAFF.

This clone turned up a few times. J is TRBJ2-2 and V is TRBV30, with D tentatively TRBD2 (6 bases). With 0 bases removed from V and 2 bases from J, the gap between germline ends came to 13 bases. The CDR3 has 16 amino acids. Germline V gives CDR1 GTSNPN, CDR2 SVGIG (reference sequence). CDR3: CAWSVLRAGNTGELFF. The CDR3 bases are TGTGCCTGGAGTGTACTCAGGGCGGGAAACACCGGGGAGCTGTTTTTT.

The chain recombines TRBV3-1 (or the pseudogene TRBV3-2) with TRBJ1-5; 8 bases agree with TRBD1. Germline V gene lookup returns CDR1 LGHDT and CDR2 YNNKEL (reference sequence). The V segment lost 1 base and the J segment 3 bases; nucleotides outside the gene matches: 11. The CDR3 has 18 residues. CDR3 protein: CASSQAHIRTGINQPQHF. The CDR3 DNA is TGTGCCAGCAGCCAAGCACACATCAGGACAGGGATCAATCAGCCCCAGCATTTT.

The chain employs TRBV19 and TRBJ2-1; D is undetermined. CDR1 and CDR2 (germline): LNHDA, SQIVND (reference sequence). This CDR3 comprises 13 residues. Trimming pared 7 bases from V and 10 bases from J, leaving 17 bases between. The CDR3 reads CASTEPPFREQFF. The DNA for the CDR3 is TGTGCCAGTACCGAACCCCCCTTTCGGGAGCAGTTCTTC.